These 3 T cell receptor beta chains came from one sample sequenced in a study of T cells after posttransplantation cyclophosphamide. Busulfan-fludarabine conditioning, marrow transplant, and cyclophosphamide on days +3 and +4 were administered. Libraries were prepared by immunoSEQ multiplex PCR; TCRdb keeps only in-frame clonotypes and omits some of them. This sample has roughly 3,800 clones, with 60% to 80% found just once. Sequencing was performed on CD8+ T cells sorted from PBMCs, taken 950 to 1,200 days after allogeneic stem cell transplant with posttransplant cyclophosphamide. These TCRs come from a female patient in her thirties or forties who received an allogeneic stem cell transplant from a related donor, was CMV-positive, and had no GVHD. Some T cells may be graft donor cells.

This chain connects TRBV7-6 to TRBJ2-7; unclear D gene. V shed 1 base and J shed 3 bases, with 7 bases lying between them. This CDR3 region has 13 residues. The germline V gene has CDR1 SGHVS and CDR2 FNYEAQ. The CDR3: CASSLGGLYEQYF. The CDR3, as DNA: TGTGCCAGCAGCTTAGGAGGCCTCTACGAGCAGTACTTC.

The chain carries TRBV7-9 and TRBJ2-5; D uncertain. The germline V and J ends were trimmed by 2 bases and 2 bases, with 6 bases remaining between them. The CDR3 runs to 13 residues. Germline assignment: CDR1 SEHNR and CDR2 FQNEAQ (reference sequence). CDR3 amino acids: CASSLTEQETQYF. The CDR3 DNA is TGTGCCAGCAGCTTAACAGAGCAAGAGACCCAGTACTTC. The whole variable domain, filled in from reference TRBV7-9 and TRBJ2-5, reads DTGVSQNPRHKITKRGQNVTFRCDPISEHNRLYWYRQTLGQGPEFLTYFQNEAQLEKSRLLSDRFSAERPKGSFSTLEIQRTEQGDSAMYLCASSLTEQETQYFGPGTRLLVL.

The chain couples TRBV29-1 to TRBJ2-3, with 7 bases identical to TRBD1. The CDR3 is 14 residues long. The V gene end was trimmed by 0 bases and the J gene end by 4 bases; junction bases not matched to a gene: 4. Germline V CDR1 and CDR2: SQVTM, ANQGSEA. The CDR3 coding sequence is TGCAGCGTTGAAGATAGACAGGGCCCAGATACGCAGTATTTT. This codes for CSVEDRQGPDTQYF.